A selection of T cell receptor beta chains follows, all from one sample in a study of PD-1 blockade in classical Hodgkin lymphoma. Using immunoSEQ multiplex PCR, the repertoire was profiled, and TCRdb retains in-frame clones only, with some absent. The repertoire holds some 86,000 clones, with 90% as singletons. The starting material was peripheral blood mononuclear cells (PBMCs), obtained before the fourth cycle of nivolumab. The receptors originated from a human donor with classical Hodgkin lymphoma. The CDR3 runs from the conserved cysteine through the conserved F or W.

CDR3 | J | V
CASSVLAGGGDTQYF | TRBJ2-3 | TRBV9
CASSYSTGFYEQYF | TRBJ2-7 | TRBV6-9
CASRGAADTQYF | TRBJ2-3 | TRBV7-2
CASSAARDRATGELFF | TRBJ2-2 | TRBV9
CASSLAENQPQHF | TRBJ1-5 | TRBV11-2
CASSVGTGVPDTQYF | TRBJ2-3 | TRBV11-2
CASSLGTSAYNEQFF | TRBJ2-1 | TRBV27
CASSFDGLRDTEAFF | TRBJ1-1 | TRBV5-1
CASSPTRGGAVGETQYF | TRBJ2-5 | TRBV5-4
CASSPETYEQYF | TRBJ2-7 | TRBV7-8
CASSLGGSLVNTGELFF | TRBJ2-2 | TRBV11-3
CASSQGLSGGLTEAFF | TRBJ1-1 | TRBV4-1
CASSSGLLNTEAFF | TRBJ1-1 | TRBV27
CASLTSEQPQHF | TRBJ1-5 | TRBV5-4
CASSFLSGGHTDTQYF | TRBJ2-3 | TRBV5-1
CASSLKSRGPNPSRIQYF | TRBJ2-4 | TRBV5-6
CASSLDLPGNEQFF | TRBJ2-1 | TRBV11-3
CASSPQGAQTEAFF | TRBJ1-1 | TRBV7-2
CASSLDRGHTDTQYF | TRBJ2-3 | TRBV7-2
CASASFGGYGYTF | TRBJ1-2 | TRBV7-6
CASSFGRDPTGELFF | TRBJ2-2 | TRBV7-7
CASSLRDSQNTEAFF | TRBJ1-1 | TRBV9
CASSSQPGQDYNEQFF | TRBJ2-1 | TRBV9
CSAEHRVPSTDTQYF | TRBJ2-3 | TRBV29-1
CASSTNDPMGRSNYGYTF | TRBJ1-2 | TRBV19
CASSVVSSPPGELFF | TRBJ2-2 | TRBV9
CASSSPGHTNTGELFF | TRBJ2-2 | TRBV6-5
CASSYYQGAGDYGYTF | TRBJ1-2 | TRBV6-5
CASSRDTSSGANVLTF | TRBJ2-6 | TRBV4-3
CASSLEYGGASEQFF | TRBJ2-1 | TRBV11-3
CASSPEAGSSYEQYF | TRBJ2-7 | TRBV4-2
CASSSRGNYGYTF | TRBJ1-2 | TRBV27
CASSSTRGQANQPQHF | TRBJ1-5 | TRBV28
CASSPEQGAREKLFF | TRBJ1-4 | TRBV10-2
CASSGTEGFLGNEQFF | TRBJ2-1 | TRBV5-1
CASSLLANEKLFF | TRBJ1-4 | TRBV7-2
CASSQELGTGGYEQYF | TRBJ2-7 | TRBV4-3
CAWKDLYYGYTF | TRBJ1-2 | TRBV30
CASSIGDISGSPLHF | TRBJ1-6 | TRBV19
CASSLLRGRTDTQYF | TRBJ2-3 | TRBV11-2
CASSPRADGSSYNEQFF | TRBJ2-1 | TRBV7-6
CASSEALRQDTMDGYTF | TRBJ1-2 | TRBV2
CASTLNTGGEETQYF | TRBJ2-5 | TRBV6-1
CASSILAVGNQPQHF | TRBJ1-5 | TRBV19
CAWSPGTAGNTIYF | TRBJ1-3 | TRBV30